This TCR beta chain was sequenced during a study of CD8 T cells in ankylosing spondylitis. Study results and caveats: Reportedly, disease-linked clones are significantly enriched in ankylosing spondylitis patients' matched synovial fluid. Seemingly characteristic of ankylosing spondylitis blood was a TCR beta motif consisting of under 10 highly homologous variants.

Trimming removed 5 bases at V and 3 bases at J, with 16 bases between. CDR3 size: 15 residues. On this clonotype itself: Its cognate antigen is unknown.

Libraries of TCR beta came from quantitative 5'-RACE with molecular barcodes. One entry per CDR3 protein, called by TCRdb with MiXCR from the 5' RACE reads. The sample holds over 700,000 distinct CDR3 sequences; around 20% are singletons and the top ten take around 19%. Material for sequencing was blood, either unsorted or a sorted T cell fraction (not recorded which). The rearrangement joins TRBV12-3 or TRBV12-4 to TRBJ1-2; no firm D call. The sequence was collected from a male donor with ankylosing spondylitis. The CDR3 DNA reads as TGTGCCAGCAGTCCCACAAGGACTCCCGACTATGGCTACACCTTC. The encoded protein is CASSPTRTPDYGYTF.